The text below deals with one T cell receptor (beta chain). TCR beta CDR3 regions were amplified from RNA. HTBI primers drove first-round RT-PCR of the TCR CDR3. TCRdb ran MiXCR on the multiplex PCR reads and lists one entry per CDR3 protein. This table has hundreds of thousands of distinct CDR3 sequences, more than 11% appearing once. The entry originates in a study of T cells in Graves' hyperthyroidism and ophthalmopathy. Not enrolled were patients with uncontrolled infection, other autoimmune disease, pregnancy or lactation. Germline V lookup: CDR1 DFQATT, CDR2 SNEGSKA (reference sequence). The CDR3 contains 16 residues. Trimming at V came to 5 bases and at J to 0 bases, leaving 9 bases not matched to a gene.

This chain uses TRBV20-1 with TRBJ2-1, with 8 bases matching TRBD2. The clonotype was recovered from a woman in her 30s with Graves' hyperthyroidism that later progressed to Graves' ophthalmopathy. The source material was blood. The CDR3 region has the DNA TGCAGTGCTCCCTCTGTAGCGGGGAGCTCCTACAATGAGCAGTTCTTC. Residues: CSAPSVAGSSYNEQFF.